The entry below describes one T cell receptor beta chain. This clone was found once. There is no known antigen for this receptor. It has no much larger one-base neighbor in the sample; base qualities were not kept. The data were taken from a study of blood T cell repertoires in COVID-19 (dated by TCRdb to the early 2020s). At the level of the whole study: Collaborator samples came from the United States, Italy and Spain and covered acute and convalescent phases of COVID-19. The material from the prospective study consisted of cDNA or gDNA derived from T cells, B-cell-depleted T cells, or PBMCs. Deeply sampled blood TCRbeta repertoires from subjects exposed to, actively infected with, or recovered from COVID-19 were included in the dataset. The repertoires were made available in a free public database intended to serve as a resource for research on the immune response to SARS-CoV-2. Samples were obtained from the ongoing ImmuneRACE study (first 160 participants) and from about 1,300 subjects provided by 6 global collaborators. A de-identified subject ID, COVID-19 status, age in years and sex were almost always included in the sample metadata. Where available, HLA class I and class II types were taken from metadata supplied by the sample provider and were not determined by assay-based typing. Results and caveats for the whole study, not just this receptor: How much clinical and demographic metadata was included differed by source and by participant, and the metadata was provided uncurated.

From the cysteine up to the phenylalanine, the CDR3 has a length of 14 residues. The entry retains the CDR3 DNA only, 42 bases that are in frame from base 1. From a lookup of the germline V gene, CDR1 and CDR2 are SNHLY and FYNNEI. Compared with germline, V lacks 5 bases and J lacks 2 bases; bases without a gene match: 3. Each collaborating institution followed its own protocols to collect whole blood in K2EDTA tubes. For TCRbeta analysis, collaborators shipped samples in one of three forms: frozen whole blood, isolated PBMCs, or DNA extracted from either of those sample types. TCRbeta CDR3 regions were amplified from genomic DNA using the immunoSEQ Assay, a bias-controlled multiplex PCR. The original methods were these. Within the assay, amplification of reference gene primers was used to estimate how many nucleated cells each sample contained. Sequence reads were collapsed and filtered to measure the absolute abundance of every unique TCRbeta CDR3 rearrangement. For each sample, productive Simpson clonality was calculated by taking the square root of Simpson's diversity index across productive rearrangements. TCRdb obtained this table from immuneACCESS and retained in-frame rearrangements with V and J assigned. These tables miss some clones; where compared with another copy, unresolved V genes account for less than half of the shortfall, and the remainder is unexplained. Clonal size and the V and J genes are those of that table, whereas D and trimming came from the DNA. Recorded for this sample are 90,000 to 150,000 clones; more than 75% of them occurred a single time. The top ten clones comprise 3% to 5% of the sample.

Sample: peripheral blood. The sequence derives from a man in his sixties with acute or convalescent COVID-19. The chain is assembled from TRBV2 and TRBJ2-4, with 7 junctional bases fitting TRBD1. The CDR3 reads as follows: CASSHRGSKNIQYF. The DNA sequence follows: TGTGCCAGCAGTCACAGGGGCTCCAAAAACATTCAGTACTTC.